Each of the 30 T cell receptor beta chains below was sequenced from the same sample in a study of cytomegalovirus exposure and HLA in healthy donors. PCR involved 60 Vbeta and 13 Jbeta primers. Repertoires were generated with immunoSEQ multiplex PCR, while TCRdb's copy carries only in-frame clones and drops some. Of around 180,000 clones detected, roughly four fifths appear once; the ten largest clones hold around 1.9%. Input material: PBMCs. The receptors here all came from a woman in her late teens or twenties in good health and CMV-seropositive.

The genes are TRBV29-1 and TRBJ2-1; a possible D gene is TRBD1 (5 bases). The CDR3 sequence is 11 residues long. The germline CDR1 and CDR2 sequences are SQVTM and ANQGSEA. V lost 7 bases and J lost 13, with 17 bases in between. CDR3 residues: CSGTQADLQFF. CDR3 nucleotides: TGCAGCGGCACACAGGCCGACCTACAGTTCTTC.

The chain carries TRBV27 and TRBJ1-2, with a tentative D call TRBD1 (6 bases). The germline gives CDR1 MNHEY, CDR2 SMNVEV (reference sequence). The ends were cut back, 0 bases at V and 4 bases at J, with 9 bases in the middle. The length of the CDR3 is 14 residues. CDR3: CASSLSGAGYGYTF. In nucleotides, the CDR3 is TGTGCCAGCAGTTTATCGGGGGCTGGCTATGGCTACACCTTC.

The V call is TRBV9, the J call TRBJ1-5; 7 nucleotides agree with TRBD1. Germline V CDR1 and CDR2: SGDLS, YYNGEE. The CDR3 totals 15 residues. J gave up 0 bases and V 4 bases, and 4 bases lay outside the gene matches. CDR3 amino acids: CASSPQGYSNQPQHF. CDR3 nucleotide sequence: TGTGCCAGCAGCCCACAGGGGTATAGCAATCAGCCCCAGCATTTT.

CDR3 in DNA: TGTGCCAGTAGTATAGGTCGGGAGGCGGAGACCCAGTACTTC. Protein: CASSIGREAETQYF. This chain joins TRBV19 and TRBJ2-5; 7 nucleotides match TRBD2. Per germline, CDR1 LNHDA and CDR2 SQIVND (reference sequence). The V and J ends lost 1 base and 5 bases, in that order; junction bases with no gene match: 4. The CDR3 contains 14 residues.

The rearrangement uses TRBV9 and TRBJ2-3, with 9 bases lining up with TRBD1. This CDR3 has 15 residues. Germline V lookup: CDR1 SGDLS, CDR2 YYNGEE. V lost 7 bases to trimming and J lost 6 bases; unmatched junction nucleotides: 12. The CDR3 nucleotides read TGTGCCAGCGGATCCGGGACAGGGAATTCCGATACGCAGTATTTT. Translating gives CASGSGTGNSDTQYF.

The CDR3 sequence: CASSLGTSGGELFF. The CDR3 DNA reads TGTGCCAGCAGCCTCGGGACTAGCGGCGGGGAGCTGTTTTTT. The rearrangement links TRBV7-3 to TRBJ2-2; 11 bases fit TRBD2. There are 14 residues in the CDR3. The V gene end was trimmed by 5 bases and the J gene end by 7 bases; junction bases not matched to a gene: 3. Germline V gives CDR1 SGHTA, CDR2 FQGTGA.

This clone is a singleton in its sample. The chain has TRBV7-3 and TRBJ1-4, with 7 nucleotides matching TRBD1. The trim removed 4 bases at V and 0 bases at J, leaving 5 bases unmatched. The CDR3 sequence is 16 residues long. In germline, CDR1 is SGHTA, CDR2 FQGTGA. Here the CDR3 DNA reads TGTGCCAGCAGCTCCGATACAGGGGCAACTAATGAAAAACTGTTTTTT. Translation gives CASSSDTGATNEKLFF.

The rearrangement links TRBV7-9 to TRBJ1-4, with 9 bases matching TRBD1. Germline V CDR1 and CDR2: SEHNR, FQNEAQ (reference sequence). Germline trimming cut 5 bases from V and 6 bases from J; bases unmatched to any gene: 4. The CDR3 totals 14 residues. The chain's CDR3 is CASSLGTGYEKLFF. The CDR3 nucleotides are TGTGCCAGCAGCCTGGGGACAGGGTATGAAAAACTGTTTTTT.

The CDR3 bases are TGTGCCACCAGCAGAGATTGGGCGGGAAACACTGAAGCTTTCTTT. It yields the protein CATSRDWAGNTEAFF. This chain uses TRBV15 with TRBJ1-1; no reliable D call. This CDR3 has 15 amino acids. V dropped 0 bases and J dropped 2 bases, with 10 bases sitting between them. Germline CDR1 reads LNHNV; CDR2 reads YYDKDF (reference sequence). Based on the CDR3 plus reference TRBV15 and TRBJ1-1, the full variable domain is DAMVIQNPRYQVTQFGKPVTLSCSQTLNHNVMYWYQQKSSQAPKLLFHYYDKDFNNEADTPDNFQSRRPNTSFCFLDIRSPGLGDTAMYLCATSRDWAGNTEAFFGQGTRLTVV.

The CDR3 bases are TGTGCCAGTAGTTCACAGGGTTTTGGGACTGAAGCTTTCTTT. It specifies CASSSQGFGTEAFF. The chain links TRBV19 to TRBJ1-1, with a possible D match to TRBD1 (6 bases). V was cut by 5 bases and J by 5 bases, with 15 bases left in between. The CDR3 has 14 amino acids. Germline CDR1 reads LNHDA; CDR2 reads SQIVND (reference sequence).

This clone came up once. The genes are TRBV5-1 and TRBJ2-3; possibly TRBD2 for D (5 bases). The germline CDR1 and CDR2 sequences are SGHRS and YFSETQ. There are 11 residues in the CDR3. V gave up 1 base and J gave up 9 bases, with 6 bases separating them. CDR3 sequence: CASSLRGTQYF. The CDR3 bases are TGCGCCAGCAGCTTGCGGGGAACGCAGTATTTT.

The CDR3 nucleotides read TGTGCCAGCAGCGTTTTGGGGGCGGATCAAGAGACCCAGTACTTC. Residues: CASSVLGADQETQYF. The gene calls are TRBV9 and TRBJ2-5; D is possibly TRBD1 (6 bases). Trimming removed 2 bases at V and 2 bases at J, with 13 bases between. This CDR3 contains 15 residues. Germline V lookup: CDR1 SGDLS, CDR2 YYNGEE.

This rearrangement joins TRBV4-1 to TRBJ2-7, with D possibly matching TRBD2 (7 bases). Germline V gene lookup returns CDR1 MGHRA and CDR2 YSYEKL. CDR3 size: 14 residues. Deletions cut 1 base from V and 5 bases from J, with 12 bases between. CDR3 in DNA: TGCGCCAGCAGCCAAGGAGGGGGGGTCGACGAGCAGTACTTC. As protein: CASSQGGGVDEQYF.

V usage is TRBV30 and J usage is TRBJ2-4; possibly TRBD2 for D (6 bases). Germline V CDR1 and CDR2: GTSNPN, SVGIG (reference sequence). The length of the CDR3 is 16 residues. V dropped 0 bases and J dropped 0 bases, with 12 bases sitting between them. The CDR3: CAWSVGWDLAKNIQYF. Written as DNA, the CDR3 is TGTGCCTGGAGTGTAGGGTGGGACTTAGCCAAAAACATTCAGTACTTC.

This clone occurred once. The chain uses TRBV7-9 and TRBJ2-3; D might be TRBD2 (6 bases). The CDR3 sequence is 15 residues long. With 1 base removed from V and 1 base from J, the gap between germline ends came to 9 bases. In germline, CDR1 is SEHNR, CDR2 FQNEAQ (reference sequence). DNA of the CDR3: TGTGCCAGCAGCTTAGGGGCTAGCGGCACAGATACGCAGTATTTT. Its translation: CASSLGASGTDTQYF.

The V gene is TRBV13, the J gene TRBJ1-2, with D perhaps TRBD1 (5 bases). V lost 6 bases and J 4 bases, leaving 18 bases between the germline ends. There are 15 residues in the CDR3. Per germline, CDR1 PRHDT and CDR2 FYEKMQ (reference sequence). The CDR3 nucleotides read TGTGCCAGCAGAGACGGAATAGGGGTTACCTATGGCTACACCTTC. This encodes CASRDGIGVTYGYTF.

V gene TRBV6-6 combines with J gene TRBJ2-5; 10 positions agree with TRBD1. The DNA end favors TRBJ2-7, so the J call may be wrong. Per germline, CDR1 MNHNY and CDR2 SVGAGI (reference sequence). This CDR3 has 15 amino acids. The CDR3 here is CASSQGGTGENEQYF. The CDR3 region has the DNA TGTGCCAGCAGCCAGGGCGGGACAGGGGAGAACGAGCAGTACTTC.

This sequence joins TRBV19 and TRBJ1-5; D not resolved. In germline, CDR1 is LNHDA, CDR2 SQIVND (reference sequence). V was shortened by 1 base and J by 0 bases, with 13 bases between the two germline ends. The CDR3 has 17 residues. The chain's CDR3 is CASSIAGTRGSNQPQHF. As DNA, the CDR3 is TGTGCCAGTAGTATAGCTGGCACACGGGGTAGCAATCAGCCCCAGCATTTT.

J is TRBJ2-1 and V is TRBV11-2; TRBD2 might be the D (6 bases). The germline V gene has CDR1 SGHAT and CDR2 FQNNGV. V was cut by 5 bases and J by 0 bases, with 14 bases left in between. The length of the CDR3 is 16 residues. CDR3 nucleotide sequence: TGTGCCAGCAGCGGGCTCGACGGGAGCTCCTACAATGAGCAGTTCTTC. Its protein is CASSGLDGSSYNEQFF.

This chain uses TRBV2 with TRBJ1-1, with 7 bases aligning to TRBD1. V was pared by 7 bases and J by 2 bases, with 4 bases of the junction left unmatched. The CDR3 has 13 amino acids. CDR1 is SNHLY, CDR2 FYNNEI, per germline. CDR3 in DNA: TGTGCCAGCACCTGGGACAGAAACACTGAAGCTTTCTTT. Protein sequence: CASTWDRNTEAFF.

CDR3 nucleotide sequence: TGTGCCAGCAGCCAACAGGGGGTCCGGGGCTACACCTTC. Its translation: CASSQQGVRGYTF. V is TRBV14 and J is TRBJ1-2; 7 bases are shared with TRBD1. The germline V gene has CDR1 SGHDN and CDR2 FVKESK. CDR3 length equals 13 residues. The V gene end was trimmed by 2 bases and the J gene end by 8 bases; junction bases not matched to a gene: 5.

CDR3 sequence: CSYLPGHGPYEQYF. CDR3 bases: TGCAGTTACCTCCCGGGACACGGTCCCTACGAGCAGTACTTC. This chain joins TRBV29-1 and TRBJ2-7; maybe TRBD1 (6 bases). From germline, CDR1 is SQVTM and CDR2 ANQGSEA. The CDR3 runs 14 residues.

The chain recombines TRBV11-1 with TRBJ2-1, with 7 positions matching TRBD1. Germline CDR1 reads SGHAT; CDR2 reads FQDESV (reference sequence). After removal of 6 bases from V and 5 bases from J, the junction contained 7 bases not matched to a gene. The CDR3 has 14 residues. Here the CDR3 DNA reads TGTGCCAGCAGTTCCGGGACAGTTCACAATGAGCAGTTCTTC. This encodes CASSSGTVHNEQFF.

Only a few counts were recorded for this clone. This chain joins TRBV6-6 and TRBJ1-5, with TRBD1 as a possible D gene (6 bases). The V end was cut by 6 bases, the J end by 5 bases, with 17 bases between. Germline assignment: CDR1 MNHNY and CDR2 SVGAGI (reference sequence). The CDR3 is made up of 15 amino acids. In nucleotides, the CDR3 is TGTGCCAGCAGCCCCGGGACATTTTCTTATCAGCCCCAGCATTTT. This encodes CASSPGTFSYQPQHF.

This sequence joins TRBV2 and TRBJ2-7, with a tentative D call TRBD1 (6 bases). The germline V gene has CDR1 SNHLY and CDR2 FYNNEI. Trimming shortened V by 6 bases and J by 0 bases, and 15 bases separated the two germline ends. There are 15 residues in the CDR3. DNA of the CDR3: TGTGCCAGCAGAATTGGACAGCAGAGCTCCTACGAGCAGTACTTC. Amino acids: CASRIGQQSSYEQYF.

The V and J genes are TRBV4-2 and TRBJ1-2; 7 bases line up with TRBD1. CDR1 is LGHNA, CDR2 YNFKEQ, per germline. With V trimmed by 3 bases and J by 5 bases, 9 bases remained unmatched. This CDR3 region has 15 residues. The CDR3 protein is CASSQDRIPGYGYTF. The CDR3 coding sequence is TGTGCCAGCAGCCAGGACAGGATTCCTGGGTATGGCTACACCTTC.

The chain has TRBV7-3 and TRBJ2-3; possibly TRBD2 for D (5 bases). The CDR3 sequence is 13 residues long. Deletions cut 5 bases from V and 7 bases from J, with 13 bases between. The V gene's germline CDR1 is SGHTA and CDR2 FQGTGA. Here the CDR3 DNA reads TGTGCCAGCAGCGAGGGTCCGGGAAATACGCAGTATTTT. Its translation is CASSEGPGNTQYF.

The V and J genes are TRBV29-1 and TRBJ2-5; 12 bases are shared with TRBD2. The J segment lost 1 base and the V segment lost 1 base, leaving 19 bases of the junction unmatched. The CDR3 is 21 residues long. Germline V lookup: CDR1 SQVTM, CDR2 ANQGSEA. CDR3 amino acids: CSVEVWPSGGETFQFQETQYF. The CDR3 DNA reads as TGCAGCGTTGAAGTGTGGCCTAGCGGGGGGGAAACTTTCCAATTCCAAGAGACCCAGTACTTC.

V is TRBV11-2 and J is TRBJ1-1; D not certain. CDR1 SGHAT and CDR2 FQNNGV come from the germline V gene. The CDR3 spans 14 residues. V lost 0 bases, J lost 4 bases, and 9 bases lay in between. The CDR3 DNA follows: TGTGCCAGCAGCTTAGAGGGTAGGAGCACTGAAGCTTTCTTT. It is translated as CASSLEGRSTEAFF.

The chain links TRBV6-4 to TRBJ2-3; TRBD2 agrees at 10 bases. Germline V gene data show CDR1 as MRHNA and CDR2 as SNTAGT. V was pared by 7 bases and J by 4 bases, with 11 bases of the junction left unmatched. The CDR3 totals 16 residues. The CDR3 DNA sequence: TGTGCCAGCATGGCCTCAGCGGGGGGGCAAGCAGATACGCAGTATTTT. Its protein is CASMASAGGQADTQYF.